These 19 T cell receptor beta chains were sequenced from one sample in a study of T cell responses to AZD1222 COVID-19 vaccine. Method: immunoSEQ multiplex PCR; TCRdb's copy keeps in-frame clones and lacks some. The sample carries some 120,000 clones, roughly nine tenths recorded once. This specimen consisted of peripheral blood, obtained on day 0 of AZD1222 vaccination. The receptors stem from an adult in good health.

The chain is built from TRBV5-6 and TRBJ2-3; D is unclear. V lost 1 base, J lost 3 bases, and 6 bases lay in between. Germline V gene lookup returns CDR1 SGHDT and CDR2 YYEEEE. This CDR3 contains 13 residues. The CDR3 bases are TGTGCCAGCAGCTTGACTGGGACAGATACGCAGTATTTT. This translates into CASSLTGTDTQYF.

The chain joins TRBV29-1 to TRBJ2-5; TRBD2 matches at 7 bases. The junction had 7 bases not matched to a gene; V was cut back by 1 base and J by 5 bases. From germline, CDR1 is SQVTM and CDR2 ANQGSEA. CDR3 length equals 14 residues. Here the CDR3 DNA reads TGCAGCGTTGAAGCAGGCATCGGGGGGGAGACCCAGTACTTC. Protein: CSVEAGIGGETQYF.

The gene calls are TRBV6-5 and TRBJ1-4; D may be TRBD1 (6 bases). Trimming shortened V by 9 bases and J by 4 bases, and 12 bases separated the two germline ends. From germline, CDR1 is MNHEY and CDR2 SVGAGI. This CDR3 has 13 residues. CDR3 sequence: CASLRGYNEKLFF. DNA for the CDR3: TGTGCCAGTCTCAGGGGTTATAATGAAAAACTGTTTTTT.

This clone has just a few counts. This chain links TRBV5-1 with TRBJ2-2; TRBD2 might be the D (5 bases). Trimming cost V 0 bases and J 6 bases, with 18 bases left between them. Germline V lookup: CDR1 SGHRS, CDR2 YFSETQ. The CDR3 contains 17 residues. CDR3 protein: CASSLDTTIREPGELFF. The DNA for the CDR3 is TGCGCCAGCAGCTTGGACACGACCATTCGGGAACCCGGGGAGCTGTTTTTT.

CDR3: CASSHTSPDQYEQYF. The CDR3 DNA reads TGTGCCAGCAGCCATACCTCACCCGATCAGTACGAGCAGTACTTC. The chain couples TRBV7-2 to TRBJ2-7; the D is unclear. Trimming took 5 bases from V and 4 from J, leaving 18 bases between them. The length of the CDR3 is 15 residues. CDR1 SGHTA and CDR2 FQGNSA come from the germline V gene.

The rearrangement uses TRBV6-4 and TRBJ2-2; TRBD2 agrees at 9 bases. CDR1 and CDR2 from the germline V gene are MRHNA and SNTAGT. CDR3 length: 14 amino acids. V was clipped by 5 bases and J by 3 bases; unmatched bases: 1. This chain's CDR3 is CASSRLADTGELFF. CDR3 coding DNA: TGTGCCAGCAGTAGACTAGCGGACACCGGGGAGCTGTTTTTT.

This chain joins TRBV19 and TRBJ2-1, with D hard to call. V was trimmed by 7 bases and J by 3 bases, leaving 4 bases between them. The CDR3 covers 11 residues. The germline V gene has CDR1 LNHDA and CDR2 SQIVND (reference sequence). Written as DNA, the CDR3 is TGTGCCAGTAAGTACTACAATGAGCAGTTCTTC. Translation: CASKYYNEQFF.

This chain joins TRBV7-2 and TRBJ1-3; perhaps TRBD1 as D (5 bases). V was pared by 3 bases and J by 3 bases, with 9 bases between. CDR3 size: 14 residues. From germline, CDR1 is SGHTA and CDR2 FQGNSA. CDR3 protein: CASSLMGGGNTIYF. CDR3 in DNA: TGTGCCAGCAGCTTGATGGGGGGTGGAAACACCATATATTTT.

V usage is TRBV3-1 (or the pseudogene TRBV3-2) and J usage is TRBJ2-1; D ambiguous. The CDR3 runs 18 residues. V lost 1 base and J lost 0, with 16 bases in between. Germline V gives CDR1 LGHDT, CDR2 YNNKEL (reference sequence). CDR3 in DNA: TGTGCCAGCAGCCAAGGAAAGGTAGTAGTTTTCTCCTACAATGAGCAGTTCTTC. Encoded protein: CASSQGKVVVFSYNEQFF.

This chain connects TRBV5-4 to TRBJ2-2, with D perhaps TRBD2 (6 bases). Trimming removed 4 bases from V and 9 bases from J, with 13 bases in between. The CDR3 is 13 amino acids. Germline V lookup: CDR1 SGHNT, CDR2 YYREEE (reference sequence). Written as DNA, the CDR3 is TGTGCCAGCAGCCTGCGTGGAGGGTGGGAGCTGTTTTTT. It translates to CASSLRGGWELFF.

The chain combines TRBV4-1 with TRBJ2-7; the D is unclear. Germline loops: CDR1 MGHRA, CDR2 YSYEKL. The CDR3 runs to 14 residues. V dropped 1 base and J dropped 0 bases, with 7 bases sitting between them. In nucleotides, the CDR3 is TGCGCCAGCAGCCAAGTTCCAGACTCCTACGAGCAGTACTTC. Protein: CASSQVPDSYEQYF.

The rearrangement joins TRBV24-1 to TRBJ2-7; 7 bases align to TRBD1. Looked up from germline, CDR1 is KGHDR and CDR2 is SFDVKD. V gave up 3 bases and J gave up 6 bases; unmatched junction bases: 4. The CDR3 runs 13 residues. Here the CDR3 DNA reads TGTGCCACCAGTGATCCTGGACAGGCCGAGCAGTACTTC. This sequence encodes CATSDPGQAEQYF.

The chain's CDR3 is CSVLGGDTEAFF. For the CDR3, the DNA is TGCAGCGTTCTGGGGGGAGACACTGAAGCTTTCTTT. The rearrangement links TRBV29-1 to TRBJ1-1, with D tentatively TRBD1 (5 bases). There are 12 residues in the CDR3. With 5 bases removed from V and 3 bases from J, the gap between germline ends came to 10 bases. Germline V lookup: CDR1 SQVTM, CDR2 ANQGSEA.

This clone was seen a single time. The chain links TRBV19 to TRBJ1-2, with D tentatively TRBD1 (6 bases). CDR1 and CDR2 from the germline V gene are LNHDA and SQIVND (reference sequence). Trimming stripped 8 bases from V and 5 bases from J, with 24 bases between. The CDR3 covers 16 residues. The CDR3 sequence: CASFDRSSRVVYGYTF. The CDR3 DNA sequence: TGTGCCAGTTTTGACAGGTCGAGTCGTGTTGTTTATGGCTACACCTTC.

V gene TRBV19 combines with J gene TRBJ1-3; 10 bases align to TRBD1. Trimming removed 9 bases from V and 0 bases from J; junction bases left unmatched: 14. Germline CDR1 is LNHDA and CDR2 is SQIVND (reference sequence). CDR3 length: 18 residues. CDR3: CASQTNPGQGSSGNTIYF. DNA for the CDR3: TGTGCCAGCCAAACGAACCCGGGACAGGGGAGCTCTGGAAACACCATATATTTT.

This chain links TRBV5-4 with TRBJ2-5; no definite D call. Germline assignment: CDR1 SGHNT and CDR2 YYREEE (reference sequence). Trimming removed 1 base at V and 0 bases at J, with 7 bases between. This CDR3 region has 14 residues. CDR3: CASSLLGNQETQYF. DNA for the CDR3: TGTGCCAGCAGCTTGTTGGGAAACCAAGAGACCCAGTACTTC. Looking up the rest from reference TRBV5-4 and TRBJ2-5 gives the full variable domain: ETGVTQSPTHLIKTRGQQVTLRCSSQSGHNTVSWYQQALGQGPQFIFQYYREEENGRGNFPPRFSGLQFPNYSSELNVNALELDDSALYLCASSLLGNQETQYFGPGTRLLVL.

The chain links TRBV7-9 to TRBJ1-1, with D unclear. This CDR3 region has 14 residues. The germline V and J ends were trimmed by 1 base and 4 bases, with 10 bases remaining between them. The germline V gene encodes CDR1 SEHNR and CDR2 FQNEAQ (reference sequence). In DNA, the CDR3 is TGTGCCAGCAGCTTAGAGGGCAGGCTCACTGAAGCTTTCTTT. Translation gives CASSLEGRLTEAFF.

This chain connects TRBV19 to TRBJ2-7; 10 nucleotides agree with TRBD2. The trim removed 1 base at V and 2 bases at J, leaving 5 bases unmatched. The CDR3 contains 16 residues. CDR1 and CDR2 (germline): LNHDA, SQIVND (reference sequence). The CDR3 sequence: CASSIAQLAGPYEQYF. DNA for the CDR3: TGTGCCAGTAGTATAGCCCAACTAGCGGGGCCCTACGAGCAGTACTTC. Full variable domain (rest looked up from reference TRBV19 and TRBJ2-7): DGGITQSPKYLFRKEGQNVTLSCEQNLNHDAMYWYRQDPGQGLRLIYYSQIVNDFQKGDIAEGYSVSREKKESFPLTVTSAQKNPTAFYLCASSIAQLAGPYEQYFGPGTRLTVT.

The gene calls are TRBV3-1 (or the pseudogene TRBV3-2) and TRBJ1-2, with unresolved D. CDR1 and CDR2 from the germline V gene are LGHDT and YNNKEL (reference sequence). The length of the CDR3 is 13 residues. V was pared by 7 bases and J by 4 bases, with 13 bases between. The CDR3 bases are TGTGCCAGCACCTTGAGCTCTGGCTATGGCTACACCTTC. Its translation: CASTLSSGYGYTF.